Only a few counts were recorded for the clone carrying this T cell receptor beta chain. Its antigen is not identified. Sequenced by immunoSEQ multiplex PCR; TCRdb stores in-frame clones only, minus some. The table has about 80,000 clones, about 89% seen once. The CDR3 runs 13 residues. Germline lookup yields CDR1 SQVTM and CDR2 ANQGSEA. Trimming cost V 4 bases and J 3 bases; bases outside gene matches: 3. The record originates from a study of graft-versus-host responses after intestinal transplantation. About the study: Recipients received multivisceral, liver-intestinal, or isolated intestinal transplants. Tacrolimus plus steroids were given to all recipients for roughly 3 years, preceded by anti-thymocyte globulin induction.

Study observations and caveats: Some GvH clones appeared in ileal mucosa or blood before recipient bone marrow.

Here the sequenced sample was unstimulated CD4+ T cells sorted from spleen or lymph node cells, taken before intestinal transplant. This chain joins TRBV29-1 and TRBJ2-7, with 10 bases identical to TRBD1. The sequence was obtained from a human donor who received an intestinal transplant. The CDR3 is CSVAWDRGYEQYF. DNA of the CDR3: TGCAGCGTTGCATGGGACAGGGGCTACGAGCAGTACTTC.